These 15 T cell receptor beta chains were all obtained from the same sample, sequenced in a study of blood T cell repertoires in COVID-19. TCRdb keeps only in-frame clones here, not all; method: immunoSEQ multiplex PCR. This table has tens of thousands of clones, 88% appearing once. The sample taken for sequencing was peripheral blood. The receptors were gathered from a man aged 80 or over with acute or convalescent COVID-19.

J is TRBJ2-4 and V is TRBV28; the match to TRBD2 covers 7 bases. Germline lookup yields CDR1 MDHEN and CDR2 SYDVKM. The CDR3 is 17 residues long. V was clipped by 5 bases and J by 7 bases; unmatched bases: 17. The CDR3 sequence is CASSLGGTSAFGNIQYF. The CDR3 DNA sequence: TGTGCCAGCAGTCTGGGAGGGACGTCAGCATTTGGGAACATTCAGTACTTC. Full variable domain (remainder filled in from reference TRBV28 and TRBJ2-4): DVKVTQSSRYLVKRTGEKVFLECVQDMDHENMFWYRQDPGLGLRLIYFSYDVKMKEKGDIPEGYSVSREKKERFSLILESASTNQTSMYLCASSLGGTSAFGNIQYFGAGTRLSVL.

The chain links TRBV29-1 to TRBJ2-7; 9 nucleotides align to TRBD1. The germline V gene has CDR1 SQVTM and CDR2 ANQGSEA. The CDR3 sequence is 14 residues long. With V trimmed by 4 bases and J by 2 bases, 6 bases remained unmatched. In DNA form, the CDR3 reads TGCAGCGTTGTTCTCCGGGACAGGGCCTACGAGCAGTACTTC. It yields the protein CSVVLRDRAYEQYF.

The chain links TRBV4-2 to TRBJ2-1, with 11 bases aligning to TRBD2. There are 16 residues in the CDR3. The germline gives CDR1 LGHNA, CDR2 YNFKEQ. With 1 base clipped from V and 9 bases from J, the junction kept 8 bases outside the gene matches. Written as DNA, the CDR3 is TGTGCCAGCAGCCAAGCCGGGACTAGCGGTTCGGGTGAGCAGTTCTTC. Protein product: CASSQAGTSGSGEQFF.

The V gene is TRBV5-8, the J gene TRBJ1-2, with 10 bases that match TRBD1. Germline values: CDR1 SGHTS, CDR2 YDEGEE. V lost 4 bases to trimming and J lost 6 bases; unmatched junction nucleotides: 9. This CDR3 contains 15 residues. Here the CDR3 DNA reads TGTGCCAGCAGCAACCCCGGGACAGGGGTCGATGGCTACACCTTC. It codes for CASSNPGTGVDGYTF.

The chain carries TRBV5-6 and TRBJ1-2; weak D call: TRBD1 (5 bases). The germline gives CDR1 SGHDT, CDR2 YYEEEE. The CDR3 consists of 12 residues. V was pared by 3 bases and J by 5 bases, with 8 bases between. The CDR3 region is CASSSREYGYTF. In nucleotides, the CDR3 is TGTGCCAGCAGCTCCAGGGAATATGGCTACACCTTC.

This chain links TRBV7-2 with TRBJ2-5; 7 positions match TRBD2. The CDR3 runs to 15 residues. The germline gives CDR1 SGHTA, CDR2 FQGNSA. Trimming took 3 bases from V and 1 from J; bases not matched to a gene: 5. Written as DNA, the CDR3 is TGTGCCAGCAGCTTTAGCGGGTCCCCCCAAGAGACCCAGTACTTC. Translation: CASSFSGSPQETQYF.

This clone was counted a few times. CDR3 in DNA: TGTGCCAGCAGCTCAAAGACAGGGGGCACCGGGGAGCTGTTTTTT. Its protein is CASSSKTGGTGELFF. The chain carries TRBV7-9 and TRBJ2-2, with 9 bases identical to TRBD1. Germline V CDR1 and CDR2: SEHNR, FQNEAQ (reference sequence). Germline trimming cut 4 bases from V and 4 bases from J; bases unmatched to any gene: 4. The CDR3 consists of 15 residues. Based on the CDR3 plus reference TRBV7-9 and TRBJ2-2, the full variable domain is DTGVSQNPRHKITKRGQNVTFRCDPISEHNRLYWYRQTLGQGPEFLTYFQNEAQLEKSRLLSDRFSAERPKGSFSTLEIQRTEQGDSAMYLCASSSKTGGTGELFFGEGSRLTVL.

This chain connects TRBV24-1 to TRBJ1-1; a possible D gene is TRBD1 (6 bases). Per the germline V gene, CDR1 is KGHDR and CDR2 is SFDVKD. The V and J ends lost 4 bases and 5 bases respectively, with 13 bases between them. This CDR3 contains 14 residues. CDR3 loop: CATSDNRVETEAFF. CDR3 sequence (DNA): TGTGCCACCAGTGACAACAGGGTGGAGACTGAAGCTTTCTTT.

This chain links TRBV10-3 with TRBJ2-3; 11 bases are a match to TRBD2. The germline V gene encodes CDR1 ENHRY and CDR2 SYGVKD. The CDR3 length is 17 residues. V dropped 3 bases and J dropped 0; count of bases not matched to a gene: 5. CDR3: CAISDGTSGYSTDTQYF. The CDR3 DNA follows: TGTGCCATCAGTGACGGGACTAGCGGATATAGCACAGATACGCAGTATTTT.

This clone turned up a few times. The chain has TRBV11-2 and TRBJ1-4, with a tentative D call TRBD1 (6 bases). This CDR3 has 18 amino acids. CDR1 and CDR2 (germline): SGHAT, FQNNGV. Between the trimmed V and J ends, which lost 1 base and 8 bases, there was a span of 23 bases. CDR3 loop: CASSLGLGAVTRQEKLFF. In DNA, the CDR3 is TGTGCCAGCAGCTTAGGGTTGGGGGCCGTCACGAGACAGGAAAAACTGTTTTTT.

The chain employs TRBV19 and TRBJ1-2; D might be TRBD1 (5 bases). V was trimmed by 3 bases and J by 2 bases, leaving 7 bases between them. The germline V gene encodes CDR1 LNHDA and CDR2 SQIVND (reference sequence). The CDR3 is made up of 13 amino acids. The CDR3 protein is CASSIRQNYGYTF. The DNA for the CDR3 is TGTGCCAGTAGTATTCGACAGAACTATGGCTACACCTTC. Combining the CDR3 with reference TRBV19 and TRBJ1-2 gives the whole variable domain DGGITQSPKYLFRKEGQNVTLSCEQNLNHDAMYWYRQDPGQGLRLIYYSQIVNDFQKGDIAEGYSVSREKKESFPLTVTSAQKNPTAFYLCASSIRQNYGYTFGSGTRLTVV.

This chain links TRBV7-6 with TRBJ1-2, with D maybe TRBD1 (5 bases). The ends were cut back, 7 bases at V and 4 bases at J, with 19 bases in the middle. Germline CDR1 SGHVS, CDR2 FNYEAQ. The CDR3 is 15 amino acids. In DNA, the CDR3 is TGTGCCAGCACCCCCGCAGTAGGGGAAGGCTATGGCTACACCTTC. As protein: CASTPAVGEGYGYTF.

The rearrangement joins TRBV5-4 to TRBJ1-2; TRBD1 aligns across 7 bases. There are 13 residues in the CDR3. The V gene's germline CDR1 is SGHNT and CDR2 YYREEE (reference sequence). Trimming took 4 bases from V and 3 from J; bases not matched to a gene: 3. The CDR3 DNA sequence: TGTGCCAGCAGCCCCGGACAGGACTATGGCTACACCTTC. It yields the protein CASSPGQDYGYTF.

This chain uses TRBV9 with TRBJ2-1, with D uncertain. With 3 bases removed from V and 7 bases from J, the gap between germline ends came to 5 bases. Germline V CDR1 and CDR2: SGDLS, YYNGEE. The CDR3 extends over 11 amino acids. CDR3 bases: TGTGCCAGCAGCGGGCGGAATGAGCAGTTCTTC. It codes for CASSGRNEQFF. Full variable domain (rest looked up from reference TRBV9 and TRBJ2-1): DSGVTQTPKHLITATGQRVTLRCSPRSGDLSVYWYQQSLDQGLQFLIQYYNGEERAKGNILERFSAQQFPDLHSELNLSSLELGDSALYFCASSGRNEQFFGPGTRLTVL.

The CDR3 sequence is CAGGTSGSSYEQYF. The CDR3 DNA sequence: TGTGCCGGAGGGACTAGCGGGAGCTCCTACGAGCAGTACTTC. The chain carries TRBV6-5 and TRBJ2-7, with 14 nucleotides matching TRBD2. CDR3 size: 14 residues. CDR1 MNHEY and CDR2 SVGAGI come from the germline V gene. Trimming removed 11 bases from V and 0 bases from J; junction bases left unmatched: 3.